Listed below are T cell receptor beta chains from one sample, sequenced in a study of blood T cell repertoires in COVID-19. TCRdb's table, derived via immunoSEQ multiplex PCR, lists solely in-frame clones and lacks some. Found here are around 190,000 clones, 88% of them singletons; the top ten hold about 4.2%. The sequenced material came from peripheral blood. The receptors originated from a human donor in a cohort sampled during active COVID-19. Both conserved end residues are part of each CDR3. A D gene is named only where the DNA matches it firmly. A row's size may be missing; if present it is once, few, many or a size class.

clone size	J gene	CDR3 length	D gene	V gene	CDR3 protein	CDR3 DNA
NA	TRBJ2-7	16	NA	TRBV27	CASSLTGTLSSYEQYF	TGTGCCAGCAGTTTGACCGGGACTTTAAGCTCCTACGAGCAGTACTTC
NA	TRBJ2-7	16	NA	TRBV6-2/TRBV6-3	CASSYDGQYRNYEQYF	TGTGCCAGCAGTTACGACGGACAATACAGGAACTACGAGCAGTACTTC
NA	TRBJ2-7	15	TRBD2	TRBV5-1	CASSPGTSGGHEQYF	TGCGCCAGCAGCCCGGGGACTAGCGGGGGCCACGAGCAGTACTTC
NA	TRBJ2-1	14	TRBD2	TRBV9	CATKGGGARNEQFF	TGTGCCACCAAGGGCGGGGGGGCGAGGAATGAGCAGTTCTTC
few	TRBJ2-7	15	NA	TRBV28	CASSLPAALSQEQYF	TGTGCCAGCAGTTTGCCAGCGGCGCTTTCTCAGGAGCAGTACTTC
once	TRBJ2-7	11	NA	TRBV30	CAWSVLGHPYF	TGTGCCTGGAGTGTATTGGGGCATCCGTACTTC
few	TRBJ1-3	14	NA	TRBV19	CASSTQGTGNTIYF	TGTGCCAGTAGTACACAGGGTACGGGAAACACCATATATTTT
NA	TRBJ2-2	17	NA	TRBV11-2	CASSLELAGTNTGELFF	TGTGCCAGCAGCTTAGAGTTGGCGGGGACGAACACCGGGGAGCTGTTTTTT
NA	TRBJ1-5	14	NA	TRBV27	CASSLSYSNQPQHF	TGTGCCAGCAGTTTATCCTATAGCAATCAGCCCCAGCATTTT
NA	TRBJ2-7	14	TRBD1	TRBV4-3	CASSQTVRTGVQYF	TGCGCCAGCAGCCAAACGGTGCGAACAGGGGTGCAGTACTTC
NA	TRBJ2-5	15	TRBD2	TRBV20-1	CSASLGGGDQETQYF	TGCAGTGCTAGTCTCGGCGGGGGGGACCAAGAGACCCAGTACTTC
NA	TRBJ2-3	14	NA	TRBV15	CATGYPEGADTQYF	TGTGCCACCGGCTACCCAGAAGGAGCAGATACGCAGTATTTT
NA	TRBJ2-3	16	TRBD2	TRBV7-9	CASSLLAGGPADTQYF	TGTGCCAGCAGTCTGCTAGCGGGAGGGCCCGCAGATACGCAGTATTTT
once	TRBJ2-1	15	TRBD2	TRBV4-3	CASSRGLAGTNEQFF	TGCGCCAGCAGCCGGGGACTAGCGGGAACGAATGAGCAGTTCTTC
once	TRBJ1-5	15	NA	TRBV19	CASSIMAGEGQPQHF	TGTGCCAGTAGTATCATGGCGGGGGAAGGTCAGCCCCAGCATTTT
NA	TRBJ1-5	16	NA	TRBV20-1	CSASRGGTSPDQPQHF	TGCAGTGCTAGTCGGGGGGGCACGAGTCCGGATCAGCCCCAGCATTTT
NA	TRBJ2-7	12	NA	TRBV18	CASSPNGGEQYF	TGTGCCAGCTCACCAAACGGCGGGGAGCAGTACTTC
once	TRBJ2-2	14	NA	TRBV25-1	CASSVQGNTGELFF	TGTGCCAGCAGTGTCCAGGGGAACACCGGGGAGCTGTTTTTT
NA	TRBJ2-3	12	NA	TRBV28	CASSLYGDTQYF	TGTGCCAGCAGTTTATACGGGGATACGCAGTATTTT
NA	TRBJ1-2	13	NA	TRBV7-9	CASSLQAGYGYTF	TGTGCCAGCAGCTTGCAGGCCGGATATGGCTACACCTTC
NA	TRBJ1-4	16	NA	TRBV7-9	CASSLPEGVLWEKLFF	TGTGCCAGCAGCTTACCAGAGGGGGTTTTGTGGGAAAAACTGTTTTTT
NA	TRBJ2-3	16	TRBD2	TRBV6-2/TRBV6-3	CASSSTSGRASDTQYF	TGTGCCAGCAGTTCAACTAGCGGGAGGGCCTCAGATACGCAGTATTTT
NA	TRBJ2-7	15	TRBD1	TRBV6-5	CASWVFGTGDREQYF	TGTGCCAGCTGGGTCTTCGGGACAGGGGACCGCGAGCAGTACTTC
NA	TRBJ2-7	10	NA	TRBV6-5	CASRDNEQYF	TGTGCCAGCCGCGACAACGAGCAGTACTTC
NA	TRBJ1-6	12	NA	TRBV12-3/TRBV12-4	CASRQGNSPLHF	TGTGCCAGCAGACAGGGCAATTCACCCCTCCACTTT
once	TRBJ1-2	14	TRBD1	TRBV11-2	CASSPRQGGYGYTF	TGTGCCAGCAGCCCAAGACAGGGTGGCTATGGCTACACCTTC
NA	TRBJ1-1	13	NA	TRBV29-1	CSVGAGQGAEAFF	TGCAGCGTTGGGGCAGGCCAAGGGGCTGAAGCTTTCTTT
NA	TRBJ2-2	15	TRBD1	TRBV7-6	CASSLSGDRTGELFF	TGTGCCAGCAGCTTGAGTGGGGACAGGACCGGGGAGCTGTTTTTT
NA	TRBJ2-3	14	TRBD2	TRBV7-2	CASRSGRSTDTQYF	TGTGCCAGCAGAAGCGGGAGATCGACAGATACGCAGTATTTT
NA	TRBJ2-6	16	NA	TRBV5-1	CASSFTGNSGANVLTF	TGCGCCAGCAGCTTCACAGGGAACTCTGGGGCCAACGTCCTGACTTTC
NA	TRBJ1-5	18	TRBD1	TRBV6-2/TRBV6-3	CASSYSIRTGHSNQPQHF	TGTGCCAGCAGTTACTCGATTCGGACAGGGCATAGCAATCAGCCCCAGCATTTT
few	TRBJ1-5	14	TRBD1	TRBV19	CASSVTGANQPQHF	TGTGCCAGTAGTGTGACAGGGGCAAATCAGCCCCAGCATTTT
few	TRBJ2-7	15	NA	TRBV9	CASSVGTGLIYEQYF	TGTGCCAGCAGCGTAGGCACAGGCTTAATTTACGAGCAGTACTTC
NA	TRBJ2-1	13	NA	TRBV10-3	CAISESGLTEQFF	TGTGCCATCAGTGAGTCCGGACTCACTGAGCAGTTCTTC
NA	TRBJ2-7	12	NA	TRBV9	CASSPGRYEQYF	TGTGCCAGCAGTCCAGGGCGTTACGAGCAGTACTTC
NA	TRBJ2-7	14	NA	TRBV4-3	CASSQGGQPYEQYF	TGCGCCAGCAGCCAAGGAGGGCAGCCCTACGAGCAGTACTTC
NA	TRBJ2-3	16	TRBD2	TRBV28	CASTLGTTGDTDTQYF	TGTGCCAGCACCCTAGGGACTACCGGGGACACAGATACGCAGTATTTT
NA	TRBJ1-2	15	TRBD1	TRBV7-2	CASSLVGTGVYGYTF	TGTGCCAGCAGCTTAGTGGGGACAGGGGTTTATGGCTACACCTTC
NA	TRBJ2-7	13	NA	TRBV7-9	CASSETERLEQYF	TGTGCCAGCAGTGAGACAGAGAGATTAGAGCAGTACTTC
NA	TRBJ2-1	15	NA	TRBV4-2	CASSPEAKRDNEQFF	TGTGCCAGCAGCCCTGAGGCAAAGAGGGACAATGAGCAGTTCTTC
NA	TRBJ2-7	16	NA	TRBV7-2	CAGSLGLRGGSYEQYF	TGTGCCGGCAGCTTAGGATTGAGAGGGGGCTCCTACGAGCAGTACTTC
once	TRBJ1-1	13	TRBD1	TRBV5-1	CASSLQGIAEAFF	TGCGCCAGCAGCTTACAGGGGATCGCTGAAGCTTTCTTT